Here is one T cell receptor (beta chain) with its context. In its sample, this clonotype was seen a few times. Its target antigen remains unknown. Base qualities are missing; no much larger clone stands one base away. The data were taken from a study of T cells in Graves' hyperthyroidism and ophthalmopathy (dated by TCRdb to about 2019). In terms of the full investigation: Peripheral blood samples were taken at initial diagnosis, before any treatment was given. TCR V-J signatures able to tell the groups apart were searched for in a discovery cohort of 100 patients, of whom around 42 had Graves' ophthalmopathy and about 60 had stable Graves' hyperthyroidism. An independent validation cohort of under 20 hyperthyroidism patients and 17 patients who later progressed to ophthalmopathy tested prospective prediction of ophthalmopathy. The 100 discovery patients were divided at random into training and test sets in a 7:3 ratio. The study also compared thyroid tissue and blood T-cell repertoires from 6 or 7 Graves' hyperthyroidism patients. After blood sampling, hyperthyroidism patients were treated with methimazole at a starting dose of 30 mg daily, and ophthalmopathy patients were treated with high-dose intravenous methylprednisolone. According to the paper, TCR Vbeta CDR3 sequencing was carried out on approximately 140 peripheral blood samples, which came from 40 to 45 ophthalmopathy, 80 or so hyperthyroidism and some 17 progressor patients. What the authors observed across the whole study: No statistical method was used to set the sample size in advance, and investigators knew the group allocation. During validation, the model predicted progression to ophthalmopathy a median of around six months ahead of onset, with almost 71% sensitivity and around 73% specificity. A model built on a 13 V-J signature distinguished ophthalmopathy from stable hyperthyroidism, reaching 85% to 90% sensitivity and approximately 83% specificity in cross-validation and 80%/75% in testing. Most expanded thyroid clonotypes (frequency above 0.001) were also detected in blood, suggesting blood repertoires may reflect thyroid immune responses.

Reading the germline V gene (reference sequence) gives CDR1 DFQATT and CDR2 SNEGSKA. Including the terminal cysteine and phenylalanine, the CDR3 comprises 15 residues. Left in the record is the CDR3 DNA by itself, 45 bases read in frame from the first base. Germline trimming: 4 bases from V, 2 bases from J; junction bases outside gene matches: 7. Stable Graves' hyperthyroidism was defined as the absence of progression to ophthalmopathy over 18 months of follow-up. Hyperthyroidism patients were aged 18 to 65 years and newly diagnosed, with disease duration of less than 2 months. Any patient with an uncontrolled infection, another autoimmune disease, pregnancy or lactation was excluded. Diagnoses relied on clinical symptoms, serum thyroxine and TRAb, thyroid ultrasound and orbital computed tomography. Ficoll-Paque density gradient centrifugation was used to isolate PBMCs from 8.5 to 10 ml of fresh peripheral blood. Total RNA was extracted with Trizol reagent, and quality was checked on an Agilent 2100 Bioanalyzer.

The TCR beta CDR3 regions were amplified from the RNA transcripts. For the first round of RT-PCR on the TCR CDR3, the HTBI primer set was used together with the Qiagen OneStep RT-PCR kit. Libraries were constructed in a second round of multiplex PCR, after which size selection and purification were carried out. Paired-end sequencing of the libraries was performed with 100 bp reads on an Illumina HiSeq2000. On the authors' methods: Raw data were processed with SOAPnuke, discarding reads with adapters, uncalled bases, mean Phred below 15, or no exact constant-primer or identifier match. COPE v1.2.5 was used to merge the high-quality paired reads, and each unique nucleotide sequence was defined as a clonotype. Clonotypes were aligned to IMGT TRBV, TRBD and TRBJ reference segments using MiTCR v1.1. The analysis included only V-J combinations with a frequency above 0.0001, which together covered roughly 99% of the repertoires. The TCS score was defined as the ratio of F50 (clonal expansion) to E x V (chaos), calculated using BLOSUM62-based TCRdist between CDR3 peptides within each V-J. Welch's t-statistics and random forest reduced around 510 V-J features to 10 to 15, which were used in a naive Bayes classifier (R e1071). Through fastp at Q25 and MiXCR, TCRdb rebuilt clones from the public reads, retaining in-frame beta chains. CDR3 protein duplicates are merged, each entry listing the most common genes and DNA. The V and J calls, along with clone size, are taken from TCRdb and not from the paper's own processing. The sample includes 500,000 to 600,000 distinct CDR3 sequences, with 16% observed a single time. Of the sample, roughly 18% falls within the top ten clones.

The chain was built from TRBV20-1 and TRBJ1-5; 8 bases in the middle match TRBD1. The sequencing sample was made of blood. The TCR comes from a woman aged 18-35 years with Graves' hyperthyroidism. The CDR3 reads as follows: CSANSGQEGNQPQHF. The DNA is TGCAGTGCTAACTCGGGACAGGAGGGCAATCAGCCCCAGCATTTT.